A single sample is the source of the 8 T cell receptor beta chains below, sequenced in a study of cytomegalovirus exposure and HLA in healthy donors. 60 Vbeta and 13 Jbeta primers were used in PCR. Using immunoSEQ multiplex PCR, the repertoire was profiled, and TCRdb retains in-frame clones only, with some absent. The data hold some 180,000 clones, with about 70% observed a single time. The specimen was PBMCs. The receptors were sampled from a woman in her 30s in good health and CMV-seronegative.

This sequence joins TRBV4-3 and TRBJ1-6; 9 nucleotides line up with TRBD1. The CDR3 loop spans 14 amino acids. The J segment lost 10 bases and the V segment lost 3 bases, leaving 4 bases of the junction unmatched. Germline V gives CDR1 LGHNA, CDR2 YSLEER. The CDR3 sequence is CASSHTGGRSPLHF. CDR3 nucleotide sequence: TGCGCCAGCAGCCATACAGGGGGCCGATCACCCCTCCACTTT.

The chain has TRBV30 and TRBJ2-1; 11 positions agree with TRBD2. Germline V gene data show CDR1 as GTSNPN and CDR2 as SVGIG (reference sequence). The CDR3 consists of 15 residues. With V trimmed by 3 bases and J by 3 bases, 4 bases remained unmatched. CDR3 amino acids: CAWRKGLAVYNEQFF. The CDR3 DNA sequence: TGTGCCTGGAGGAAGGGACTAGCGGTCTACAATGAGCAGTTCTTC.

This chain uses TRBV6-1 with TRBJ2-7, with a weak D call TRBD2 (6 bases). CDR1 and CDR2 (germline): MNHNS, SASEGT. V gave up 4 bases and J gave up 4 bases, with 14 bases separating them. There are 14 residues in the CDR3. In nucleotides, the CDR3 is TGTGCCAGCAGTGCTTCGGGACTCCGATACGAGCAGTACTTC. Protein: CASSASGLRYEQYF.

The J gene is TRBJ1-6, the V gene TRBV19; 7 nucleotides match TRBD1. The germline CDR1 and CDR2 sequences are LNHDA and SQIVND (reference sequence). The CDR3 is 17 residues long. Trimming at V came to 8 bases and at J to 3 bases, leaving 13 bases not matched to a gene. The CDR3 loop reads CASAPDRVPNYNSPLHF. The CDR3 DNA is TGTGCCAGTGCGCCCGACAGGGTCCCCAACTATAATTCACCCCTCCACTTT.

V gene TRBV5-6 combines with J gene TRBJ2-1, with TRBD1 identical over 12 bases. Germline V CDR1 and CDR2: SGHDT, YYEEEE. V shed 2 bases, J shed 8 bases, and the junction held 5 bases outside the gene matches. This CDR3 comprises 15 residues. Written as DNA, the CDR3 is TGTGCCAGCAGCTTACCGGGACAGGGGGCGGATGAGCAGTTCTTC. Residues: CASSLPGQGADEQFF. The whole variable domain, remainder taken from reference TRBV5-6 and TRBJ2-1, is DAGVTQSPTHLIKTRGQQVTLRCSPKSGHDTVSWYQQALGQGPQFIFQYYEEEERQRGNFPDRFSGHQFPNYSSELNVNALLLGDSALYLCASSLPGQGADEQFFGPGTRLTVL.

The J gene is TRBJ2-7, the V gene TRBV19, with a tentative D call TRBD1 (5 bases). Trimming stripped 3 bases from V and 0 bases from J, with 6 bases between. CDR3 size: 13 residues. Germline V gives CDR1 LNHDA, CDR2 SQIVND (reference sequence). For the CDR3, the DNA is TGTGCCAGTAGTATTACAGGCTCCTACGAGCAGTACTTC. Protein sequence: CASSITGSYEQYF.

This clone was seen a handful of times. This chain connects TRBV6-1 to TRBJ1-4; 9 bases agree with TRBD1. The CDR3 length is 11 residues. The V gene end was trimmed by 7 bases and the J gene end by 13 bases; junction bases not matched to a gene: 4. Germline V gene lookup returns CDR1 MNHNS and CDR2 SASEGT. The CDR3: CASNDRGTLFF. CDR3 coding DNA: TGTGCCAGCAACGACAGGGGGACACTGTTTTTT.

The CDR3 here is CASSFRTGFYGTDTQYF. CDR3 in DNA: TGCGCCAGCAGCTTCCGGACAGGGTTTTATGGCACAGATACGCAGTATTTT. This chain uses TRBV5-1 with TRBJ2-3; 8 positions agree with TRBD1. The CDR3 spans 17 residues. With 2 bases clipped from V and 1 base from J, the junction kept 9 bases outside the gene matches. Germline values: CDR1 SGHRS, CDR2 YFSETQ.